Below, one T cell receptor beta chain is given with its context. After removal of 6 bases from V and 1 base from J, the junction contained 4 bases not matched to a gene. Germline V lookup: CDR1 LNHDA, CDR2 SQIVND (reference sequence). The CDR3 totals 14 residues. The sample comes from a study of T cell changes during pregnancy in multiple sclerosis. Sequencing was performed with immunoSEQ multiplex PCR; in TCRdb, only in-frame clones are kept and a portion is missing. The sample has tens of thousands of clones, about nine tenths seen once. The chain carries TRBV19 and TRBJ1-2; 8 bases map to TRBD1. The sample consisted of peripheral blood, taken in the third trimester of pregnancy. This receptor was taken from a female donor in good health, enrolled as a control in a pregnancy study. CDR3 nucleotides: TGTGCCAGTAGGGGGGACAGGCATAACTATGGCTACACCTTC. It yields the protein CASRGDRHNYGYTF.